These T cell receptor beta chains were read from a single sample in a study of T-cell memory formation after mild COVID-19. A single record per CDR3 protein comes from TCRdb applying MiXCR to the 5' RACE reads. This repertoire shows some 250,000 distinct CDR3 sequences, more than 8% found once; its top ten account for more than 20%. The sequenced sample consisted of PBMCs or a T cell subset sorted from them (not recorded which). Source of these receptors: a man aged 18 to 29 who had mild COVID-19 (a few samples of this study predate the infection). Cell type and time point are not known. The CDR3 runs from the conserved cysteine through the conserved F or W. The D gene is left open where the match is weak. The size entry is marked missing in some rows and otherwise reads once, few, many or a size class.

j_gene: TRBJ2-1; abundance: -; d_gene: -; v_gene: TRBV19; CDR3nt: TGTGCCAGTAGGGGAGGACTGCCCCATGAGCAGTTCTTC; CDR3aa: CASRGGLPHEQFF
j_gene: TRBJ2-2; abundance: -; d_gene: TRBD1; v_gene: TRBV9; CDR3nt: TGTGCCAGCAGCGCCGGGACAGGGGTTGGCGGGGAGCTGTTTTTT; CDR3aa: CASSAGTGVGGELFF
j_gene: TRBJ2-6; abundance: many; d_gene: TRBD2; v_gene: TRBV5-1; CDR3nt: TGCGCCAGCAGCTTGGAGGCGGGGGCTGGGGCCAACGTCCTGACTTTC; CDR3aa: CASSLEAGAGANVLTF
j_gene: TRBJ2-3; abundance: few; d_gene: -; v_gene: TRBV29-1; CDR3nt: TGCAGCGTTGAGGTGGGGGGCCGCGGCACAGATACGCAGTATTTT; CDR3aa: CSVEVGGRGTDTQYF
j_gene: TRBJ2-1; abundance: many; d_gene: -; v_gene: TRBV7-2; CDR3nt: TGTGCCAGCAGACAGGGCCAGTACAATGAGCAGTTCTTC; CDR3aa: CASRQGQYNEQFF
j_gene: TRBJ1-1; abundance: -; d_gene: -; v_gene: TRBV27; CDR3nt: TGTGCCAGCAGTTTAACGGAGGGAAGGGGGAACACTGAAGCTTTCTTT; CDR3aa: CASSLTEGRGNTEAFF
j_gene: TRBJ2-5; abundance: few; d_gene: -; v_gene: TRBV2; CDR3nt: TGTGCCAGCGGGGGGAACGACCAAGAGACCCAGTACTTC; CDR3aa: CASGGNDQETQYF
j_gene: TRBJ2-2; abundance: few; d_gene: -; v_gene: TRBV11-3; CDR3nt: TGTGCCAGCAGCTTAGACAGGACCACCGGGGAGCTGTTTTTT; CDR3aa: CASSLDRTTGELFF
j_gene: TRBJ1-2; abundance: -; d_gene: -; v_gene: TRBV3-1; CDR3nt: TGTGCCAGCAGCCCTGGACCCGAAGGCTACACCTTC; CDR3aa: CASSPGPEGYTF
j_gene: TRBJ2-2; abundance: few; d_gene: -; v_gene: TRBV5-1; CDR3nt: TGCGCCAGCAGCCGGCAGGGGAAGAGCACCGGGGAGCTGTTTTTT; CDR3aa: CASSRQGKSTGELFF
j_gene: TRBJ1-4; abundance: -; d_gene: TRBD1; v_gene: TRBV27; CDR3nt: TGTGCCAGCAGTTTAACGGACAGGGGTGAAAAACTGTTTTTT; CDR3aa: CASSLTDRGEKLFF
j_gene: TRBJ1-5; abundance: few; d_gene: -; v_gene: TRBV11-2; CDR3nt: TGTGCCAGCAGCTTAGGAGTCAATCAGCCCCAGCATTTT; CDR3aa: CASSLGVNQPQHF
j_gene: TRBJ2-7; abundance: few; d_gene: -; v_gene: TRBV10-3; CDR3nt: TGTGCCATCAGTGAGGGGCCAACCTACGAGCAGTACTTC; CDR3aa: CAISEGPTYEQYF
j_gene: TRBJ2-1; abundance: few; d_gene: -; v_gene: TRBV11-2; CDR3nt: TGTGCCAGCAGCTTAGCTGCCTTGGGGGAGAACGAGCAGTTCTTC; CDR3aa: CASSLAALGENEQFF
j_gene: TRBJ1-1; abundance: many; d_gene: -; v_gene: TRBV5-5; CDR3nt: TGTGCCAGCAGCTTCAGGGCCAAGAACACTGAAGCTTTCTTT; CDR3aa: CASSFRAKNTEAFF
j_gene: TRBJ2-3; abundance: many; d_gene: -; v_gene: TRBV27; CDR3nt: TGTGCCAGCAGGATGGGCAGGAGGACAGATACGCAGTATTTT; CDR3aa: CASRMGRRTDTQYF
j_gene: TRBJ2-3; abundance: medium-sized; d_gene: TRBD2; v_gene: TRBV7-9; CDR3nt: TGTGCCAGCACCTTGGGGACTAGCGGGAGGCATACGCAGTATTTT; CDR3aa: CASTLGTSGRHTQYF
j_gene: TRBJ2-7; abundance: -; d_gene: TRBD2; v_gene: TRBV5-1; CDR3nt: TGCGCCAGCAGCTTGGGTAGCGGGGACTACGAGCAGTACTTC; CDR3aa: CASSLGSGDYEQYF
j_gene: TRBJ1-2; abundance: few; d_gene: -; v_gene: TRBV11-2; CDR3nt: TGTGCCAGCAGCTCCCCCCAGGGTTATGGCTACACCTTC; CDR3aa: CASSSPQGYGYTF
j_gene: TRBJ1-1; abundance: few; d_gene: -; v_gene: TRBV12-5; CDR3nt: TGTGCTAGTGGTTTGCGTCAGGGAATCACTGAAGCTTTCTTT; CDR3aa: CASGLRQGITEAFF
j_gene: TRBJ2-4; abundance: -; d_gene: -; v_gene: TRBV11-2; CDR3nt: TGTGCCAGCAGCTTCCCGAGTTCCAAAAACATTCAGTACTTC; CDR3aa: CASSFPSSKNIQYF
j_gene: TRBJ2-5; abundance: many; d_gene: -; v_gene: TRBV5-1; CDR3nt: TGCGCCAGCAGCACACAGGGTTCGGGGCAAGAGACCCAGTACTTC; CDR3aa: CASSTQGSGQETQYF
j_gene: TRBJ1-1; abundance: few; d_gene: TRBD1; v_gene: TRBV10-2; CDR3nt: TGCGCCAGCTATAGCCCCCAGGGGGTTGGCACTGAAGCTTTCTTT; CDR3aa: CASYSPQGVGTEAFF
j_gene: TRBJ2-2; abundance: -; d_gene: -; v_gene: TRBV5-1; CDR3nt: TGCGCCAGCATACTAGGCAGGCAGACCGGGGAGCTGTTTTTT; CDR3aa: CASILGRQTGELFF
j_gene: TRBJ2-5; abundance: few; d_gene: -; v_gene: TRBV18; CDR3nt: TGTGCCAGCTCACCAGAGGGCTCCGAGACCCAGTACTTC; CDR3aa: CASSPEGSETQYF
j_gene: TRBJ2-5; abundance: -; d_gene: TRBD2; v_gene: TRBV24-1; CDR3nt: TGTGCCACCAGTGACCCAATTCCGGGACTAGCGGGGGGAGAGACCCAGTACTTC; CDR3aa: CATSDPIPGLAGGETQYF
j_gene: TRBJ2-3; abundance: -; d_gene: TRBD2; v_gene: TRBV28; CDR3nt: TGTGCCAGCAGTTTGGACTCAGCGGGGGTACCGGATACGCAGTATTTT; CDR3aa: CASSLDSAGVPDTQYF
j_gene: TRBJ1-4; abundance: many; d_gene: TRBD1; v_gene: TRBV7-2; CDR3nt: TGTGCCAGCAGTCGTTCAGGGGGGGCTAATGAAAAACTGTTTTTT; CDR3aa: CASSRSGGANEKLFF
j_gene: TRBJ1-4; abundance: -; d_gene: -; v_gene: TRBV6-5; CDR3nt: TGTGCCAGCGGTACCCACAGAGCAACTAATGAAAAACTGTTTTTT; CDR3aa: CASGTHRATNEKLFF
j_gene: TRBJ1-1; abundance: -; d_gene: -; v_gene: TRBV6-5; CDR3nt: TGTGCCAGCAGTTACTCCTGGACAGTGGACACTGAAGCTTTCTTT; CDR3aa: CASSYSWTVDTEAFF
j_gene: TRBJ1-2; abundance: few; d_gene: -; v_gene: TRBV5-1; CDR3nt: TGCGCCAGCAGCTTGGACAGTTCTGTTGGCTACACCTTC; CDR3aa: CASSLDSSVGYTF
j_gene: TRBJ2-4; abundance: -; d_gene: TRBD1; v_gene: TRBV4-3; CDR3nt: TGCGCCAGCAGCCTCCGGGACAGTAACATTCAGTACTTC; CDR3aa: CASSLRDSNIQYF
j_gene: TRBJ1-2; abundance: many; d_gene: TRBD1; v_gene: TRBV4-2; CDR3nt: TGTGCCAGCAGCCGCCAGAACAGGGGGCGGACCTATGGCTACACCTTC; CDR3aa: CASSRQNRGRTYGYTF